These 25 T cell receptor beta chains share one sample of origin, sequenced in a study of T cells in Graves' hyperthyroidism and ophthalmopathy. The TCR beta CDR3 regions underwent amplification using RNA transcripts as the source. During a first-round RT-PCR of the TCR CDR3, the HTBI primer set was used. MiXCR, run by TCRdb on the multiplex PCR reads, gives a single entry per CDR3 protein. This table holds more than 350,000 distinct CDR3 sequences, about 15% found once. Specimen: blood. The receptors here all came from a woman in her twenties or thirties with Graves' hyperthyroidism that later progressed to Graves' ophthalmopathy.

This clonotype was seen at least ten times. The chain employs TRBV20-1 and TRBJ2-5; 9 bases match TRBD2. The CDR3 totals 15 residues. The V gene end was trimmed by 0 bases and the J gene end by 5 bases; junction bases not matched to a gene: 7. Germline CDR1 is DFQATT and CDR2 is SNEGSKA (reference sequence). CDR3 DNA sequence: TGCAGTGCTAGAGACTCTAGCGGGATAAGTGAGACCCAGTACTTC. Protein sequence: CSARDSSGISETQYF.

The chain recombines TRBV7-2 with TRBJ2-2, with D perhaps TRBD2 (5 bases). V was pared by 4 bases and J by 2 bases, with 17 bases between. This CDR3 has 17 residues. Germline V gene sequence: CDR1 SGHTA, CDR2 FQGNSA. The CDR3: CASSSLSSGSNTGELFF. CDR3 nucleotide sequence: TGTGCCAGCAGCTCCCTTTCCAGCGGTTCAAACACCGGGGAGCTGTTTTTT.

In this sample, this clonotype turned up many times. The J gene is TRBJ2-2, the V gene TRBV11-2; possibly TRBD2 for D (7 bases). The V and J ends lost 5 bases and 3 bases respectively, with 16 bases between them. Germline-derived CDR1 and CDR2 are SGHAT and FQNNGV. The CDR3 is 16 residues long. CDR3 amino acids: CASSHLGGQYTGELFF. The CDR3 DNA sequence: TGTGCCAGCAGCCACCTCGGGGGGCAGTACACCGGGGAGCTGTTTTTT.

In this sample, this clonotype turned up many times. CDR3 region: CASSNGRAYGYTF. In DNA form, the CDR3 reads TGTGCCAGCAGTAATGGCAGAGCCTATGGCTACACCTTC. The chain employs TRBV6-4 and TRBJ1-2, with D unclear. The germline V and J ends were trimmed by 5 bases and 4 bases, with 11 bases remaining between them. CDR1 and CDR2 (germline): MRHNA, SNTAGT. The CDR3 loop spans 13 amino acids.

A note on this clonotype: One base away lies a much larger clone, so this may be a sequencing read error. The chain recombines TRBV28 with TRBJ1-1; TRBD1 is a possible D gene (5 bases). The CDR3 sequence is 14 residues long. V was shortened by 2 bases and J by 4 bases, with 11 bases between the two germline ends. CDR1 MDHEN and CDR2 SYDVKM come from the germline V gene. The CDR3 region is CASSLLPGSTEAFF. As DNA, the CDR3 is TGTGCCAGCAGTTTACTTCCAGGGAGCACTGAAGCTTTCTTT.

This sequence joins TRBV10-2 and TRBJ2-5; D may be TRBD2 (5 bases). The germline V gene encodes CDR1 WSHSY and CDR2 SAAADI. Trimming stripped 2 bases from V and 6 bases from J, with 13 bases between. The CDR3 covers 14 residues. CDR3 loop: CASSESQRSQTQYF. The CDR3 nucleotides read TGCGCCAGCAGTGAGAGTCAGCGGAGCCAGACCCAGTACTTC.

This clonotype was detected many times. J is TRBJ2-7 and V is TRBV2; D not certain. The CDR3 contains 16 residues. Trimming pared 7 bases from V and 0 bases from J, leaving 19 bases between. Germline V gives CDR1 SNHLY, CDR2 FYNNEI. This chain's CDR3 is CASTGGYLESSYEQYF. DNA of the CDR3: TGTGCCAGCACTGGCGGCTATCTGGAAAGCTCCTACGAGCAGTACTTC.

V gene TRBV2 combines with J gene TRBJ2-7; a possible D gene is TRBD2 (6 bases). Germline lookup yields CDR1 SNHLY and CDR2 FYNNEI. The length of the CDR3 is 12 residues. V was trimmed by 7 bases and J by 2 bases, leaving 9 bases between them. The CDR3 is CASNGGTYEQYF. The DNA of the CDR3 is TGTGCCAGCAATGGGGGGACCTACGAGCAGTACTTC. The entire variable domain, with the rest obtained from reference TRBV2 and TRBJ2-7, is as follows: EPEVTQTPSHQVTQMGQEVILRCVPISNHLYFYWYRQILGQKVEFLVSFYNNEISEKSEIFDDQFSVERPDGSNFTLKIRSTKLEDSAMYFCASNGGTYEQYFGPGTRLTVT.

This clonotype was observed many times. The J gene is TRBJ1-6, the V gene TRBV3-1; TRBD1 matches 7 bases. Germline lookup yields CDR1 LGHDT and CDR2 YNNKEL (reference sequence). The CDR3 consists of 15 residues. The V gene end was trimmed by 4 bases and the J gene end by 10 bases; junction bases not matched to a gene: 10. The CDR3 region has the DNA TGTGCCAGCAGCCCAGCAGGGGGATTACTGTCACCCCTCCACTTT. This translates into CASSPAGGLLSPLHF. Supplemented by reference TRBV3-1 and TRBJ1-6, the full variable domain reads DTAVSQTPKYLVTQMGNDKSIKCEQNLGHDTMYWYKQDSKKFLKIMFSYNNKELIINETVPNRFSPKSPDKAHLNLHINSLELGDSAVYFCASSPAGGLLSPLHFGNGTRLTVT.

This clonotype was counted at least ten times. V is TRBV11-2 and J is TRBJ2-1, with 8 nucleotides matching TRBD1. The germline CDR1 and CDR2 sequences are SGHAT and FQNNGV. V was clipped by 4 bases and J by 0 bases; unmatched bases: 5. The CDR3 loop spans 16 amino acids. The CDR3 spells CASSSFRGLSYNEQFF. CDR3 bases: TGTGCCAGCAGCTCCTTCAGGGGGCTCTCCTACAATGAGCAGTTCTTC.

Concerning this clonotype itself: This may be a read error: a much more frequent sequence differs by one nucleotide. V is TRBV27 and J is TRBJ2-7; possibly TRBD1 for D (5 bases). The germline CDR1 and CDR2 sequences are MNHEY and SMNVEV (reference sequence). The CDR3 runs 14 residues. Trimming removed 5 bases from V and 1 base from J, with 12 bases in between. The chain's CDR3 is CASSIRRESYEQYF. In nucleotides, the CDR3 is TGTGCCAGCAGTATACGCAGGGAATCCTACGAGCAGTACTTC.

The CDR3 sequence: CASSLASSGSNEQFF. The CDR3 nucleotides read TGTGCCAGCAGCTTAGCTAGTAGCGGGAGCAATGAGCAGTTCTTC. The rearrangement joins TRBV11-3 to TRBJ2-1, with 9 positions matching TRBD2. Germline values: CDR1 SGHNT, CDR2 YENEEA. V shed 1 base and J 6 bases; nucleotides not matched to a gene: 4. This CDR3 has 15 amino acids.

There are many counts of this clonotype. CDR3 sequence: CASSGSQDRVGNSPLHF. DNA for the CDR3: TGTGCCAGCAGTGGTTCACAGGACAGGGTCGGTAATTCACCCCTCCACTTT. This chain links TRBV2 with TRBJ1-6, with 8 bases lining up with TRBD1. The junction had 11 bases not matched to a gene; V was cut back by 4 bases and J by 6 bases. Germline V CDR1 and CDR2: SNHLY, FYNNEI. The CDR3 totals 17 residues.

The gene calls are TRBV6-2 or TRBV6-3 and TRBJ2-1, with a tentative D call TRBD1 (6 bases). Germline V gene data show CDR1 as MNHEY and CDR2 as SVGEGT. Trimming stripped 5 bases from V and 8 bases from J, with 22 bases between. The CDR3 is made up of 16 amino acids. The CDR3 here is CASSPPGPGESDEQFF. The CDR3 region has the DNA TGTGCCAGCAGTCCGCCCGGGCCAGGGGAGAGCGATGAGCAGTTCTTC.

About this clonotype: A much larger clone differs from this one at a single base, so this may be a read error. The J gene is TRBJ1-3, the V gene TRBV2; D might be TRBD1 (5 bases). The germline gives CDR1 SNHLY, CDR2 FYNNEI. The length of the CDR3 is 15 residues. In nucleotides, the CDR3 is TGTGCCAGCAGCGCAACAGGAAACTCTGGAAACATCATATATTTT. This encodes CASSATGNSGNIIYF.

This clonotype has only a few counts. The genes are TRBV30 and TRBJ2-1; D not certain. Deletions cut 0 bases from V and 7 bases from J, with 7 bases between. This CDR3 comprises 12 residues. CDR1 is GTSNPN, CDR2 SVGIG, per germline (reference sequence). CDR3 amino acids: CAWSVRKNEQFF. Written as DNA, the CDR3 is TGTGCCTGGAGTGTAAGGAAGAATGAGCAGTTCTTC.

This clonotype was detected a few times. V and J are TRBV4-1 and TRBJ1-2; D possibly corresponds to TRBD1 (5 bases). Germline lookup yields CDR1 MGHRA and CDR2 YSYEKL. The ends were cut back, 1 base at V and 1 base at J, with 13 bases in the middle. The length of the CDR3 is 16 residues. The CDR3 loop is CASSQGWGPNNYGYTF. CDR3 DNA sequence: TGCGCCAGCAGCCAAGGGTGGGGACCGAATAACTATGGCTACACCTTC.

This clonotype was seen ten or more times. This sequence joins TRBV11-2 and TRBJ2-2, with 13 bases lining up with TRBD2. V lost 4 bases to trimming and J lost 0 bases; unmatched junction nucleotides: 11. CDR3 length equals 20 residues. CDR1 and CDR2 (germline): SGHAT, FQNNGV. The DNA for the CDR3 is TGTGCCAGCAGCTCCCCGCCAGGACTAGCGGGGGTAGCGAACACCGGGGAGCTGTTTTTT. This encodes CASSSPPGLAGVANTGELFF.

Points on this clonotype: The junction shows a germline mismatch at one end, possibly a read error. The chain couples TRBV6-1 to TRBJ2-5; D gene uncertain. This CDR3 contains 12 residues. From germline, CDR1 is MNHNS and CDR2 SASEGT. This CDR3 reads CASSDYKQAQYF. For the CDR3, the DNA is TGCGCCAGCAGTGATTACAAGCAGGCCCAGTACTTC.

V usage is TRBV2 and J usage is TRBJ1-5; 8 positions match TRBD1. V was pared by 2 bases and J by 4 bases, with 1 base of the junction left unmatched. CDR1 SNHLY and CDR2 FYNNEI come from the germline V gene. CDR3 length: 14 amino acids. The CDR3 sequence is CASSEQGANQPQHF. DNA of the CDR3: TGTGCCAGCAGTGAACAGGGGGCTAATCAGCCCCAGCATTTT.

This rearrangement joins TRBV9 to TRBJ2-5, with 7 bases identical to TRBD2. V gave up 2 bases and J gave up 2 bases; unmatched junction bases: 9. CDR3 length: 16 residues. Per the germline V gene, CDR1 is SGDLS and CDR2 is YYNGEE. This CDR3 is CASSVQGGGGQETQYF. The CDR3 nucleotides read TGTGCCAGCAGCGTCCAGGGCGGCGGGGGACAAGAGACCCAGTACTTC.

In this sample, this clonotype turned up many times. J is TRBJ2-7 and V is TRBV2; D not resolved. The CDR3 extends over 13 amino acids. Germline loops: CDR1 SNHLY, CDR2 FYNNEI. The ends were cut back, 4 bases at V and 0 bases at J, with 7 bases in the middle. This CDR3 reads CASSGLRSYEQYF. CDR3 nucleotide sequence: TGTGCCAGCAGTGGACTCCGCTCCTACGAGCAGTACTTC.

This clonotype came up many times. The chain joins TRBV6-1 to TRBJ2-3; 8 positions agree with TRBD2. Per the germline V gene, CDR1 is MNHNS and CDR2 is SASEGT. V was clipped by 7 bases and J by 3 bases; unmatched bases: 6. The CDR3 sequence is 14 residues long. The CDR3 is CASTGGGLTDTQYF. In DNA, the CDR3 is TGTGCCAGCACGGGCGGGGGGTTAACAGATACGCAGTATTTT.

V gene TRBV5-1 combines with J gene TRBJ2-5; 11 bases are shared with TRBD1. CDR1 is SGHRS and CDR2 is YFSETQ in the germline V gene. The V and J ends lost 0 bases and 6 bases, in that order; junction bases with no gene match: 4. The CDR3 extends over 15 amino acids. The CDR3 DNA reads as TGCGCCAGCAGCTTGGGGGACAGGGGGATAAAGACCCAGTACTTC. As protein: CASSLGDRGIKTQYF.

The chain links TRBV4-2 to TRBJ1-4; D might be TRBD1 (6 bases). This CDR3 comprises 16 residues. Trimming stripped 7 bases from V and 6 bases from J, with 21 bases between. The V gene's germline CDR1 is LGHNA and CDR2 YNFKEQ. Here the CDR3 reads CASITRGGTKDEKLFF. CDR3 coding DNA: TGTGCCAGCATCACCCGAGGGGGGACCAAGGATGAAAAACTGTTTTTT.